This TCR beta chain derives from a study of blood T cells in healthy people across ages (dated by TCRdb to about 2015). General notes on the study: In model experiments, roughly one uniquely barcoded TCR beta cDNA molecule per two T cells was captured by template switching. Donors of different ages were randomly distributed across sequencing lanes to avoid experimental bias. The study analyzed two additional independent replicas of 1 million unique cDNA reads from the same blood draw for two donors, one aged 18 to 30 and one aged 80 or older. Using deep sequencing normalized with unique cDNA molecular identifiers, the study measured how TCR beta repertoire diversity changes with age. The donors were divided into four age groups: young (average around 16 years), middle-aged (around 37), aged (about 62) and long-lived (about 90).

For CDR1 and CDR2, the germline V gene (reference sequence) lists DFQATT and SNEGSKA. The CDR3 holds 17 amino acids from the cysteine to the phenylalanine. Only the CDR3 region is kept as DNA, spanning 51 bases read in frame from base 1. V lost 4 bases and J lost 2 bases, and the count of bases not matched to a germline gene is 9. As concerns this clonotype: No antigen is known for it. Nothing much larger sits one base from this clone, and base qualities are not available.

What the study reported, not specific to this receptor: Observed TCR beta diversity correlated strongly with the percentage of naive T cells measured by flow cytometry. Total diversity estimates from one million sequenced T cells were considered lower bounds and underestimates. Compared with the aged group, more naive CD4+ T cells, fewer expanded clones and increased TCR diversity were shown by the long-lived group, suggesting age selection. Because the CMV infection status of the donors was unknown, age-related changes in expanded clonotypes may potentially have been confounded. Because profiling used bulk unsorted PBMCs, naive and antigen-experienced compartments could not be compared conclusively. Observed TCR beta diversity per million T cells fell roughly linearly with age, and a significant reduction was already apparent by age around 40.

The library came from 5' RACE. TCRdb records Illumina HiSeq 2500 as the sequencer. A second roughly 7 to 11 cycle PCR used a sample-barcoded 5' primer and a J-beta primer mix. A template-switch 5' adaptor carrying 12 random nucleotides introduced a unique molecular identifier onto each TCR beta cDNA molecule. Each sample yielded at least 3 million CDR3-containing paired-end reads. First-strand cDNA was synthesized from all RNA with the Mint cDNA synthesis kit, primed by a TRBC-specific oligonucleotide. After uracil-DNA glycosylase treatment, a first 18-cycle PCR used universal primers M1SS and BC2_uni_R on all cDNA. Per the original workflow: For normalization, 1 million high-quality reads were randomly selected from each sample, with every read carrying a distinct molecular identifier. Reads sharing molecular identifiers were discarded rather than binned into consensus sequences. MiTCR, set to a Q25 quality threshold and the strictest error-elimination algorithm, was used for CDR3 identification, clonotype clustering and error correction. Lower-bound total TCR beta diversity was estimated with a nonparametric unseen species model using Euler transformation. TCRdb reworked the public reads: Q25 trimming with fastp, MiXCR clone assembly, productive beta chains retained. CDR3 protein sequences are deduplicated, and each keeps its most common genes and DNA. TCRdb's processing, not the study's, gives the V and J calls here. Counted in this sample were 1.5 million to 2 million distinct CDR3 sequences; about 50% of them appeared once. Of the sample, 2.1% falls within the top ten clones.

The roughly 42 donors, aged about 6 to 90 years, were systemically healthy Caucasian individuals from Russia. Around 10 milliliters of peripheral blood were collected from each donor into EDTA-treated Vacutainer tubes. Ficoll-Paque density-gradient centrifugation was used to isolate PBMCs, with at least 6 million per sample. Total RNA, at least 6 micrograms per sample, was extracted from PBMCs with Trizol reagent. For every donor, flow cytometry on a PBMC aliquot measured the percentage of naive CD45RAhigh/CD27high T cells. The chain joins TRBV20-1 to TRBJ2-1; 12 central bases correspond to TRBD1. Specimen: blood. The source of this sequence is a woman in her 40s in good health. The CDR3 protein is CSAIDPGTGGAYNEQFF. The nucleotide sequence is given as TGCAGTGCTATTGACCCCGGGACAGGGGGCGCCTACAATGAGCAGTTCTTC.